This T cell receptor (beta chain) is drawn from a study of shared clonotypes between healthy human individuals. General observations from the study: Lower generation probabilities were found for non-shared clonotypes than for those shared by all four donors.

Assay used: immunoSEQ multiplex PCR; TCRdb lists only in-frame clones, some missing. Of around 2,100,000 clones listed, roughly 94% are singletons. In the naive CD8 group, cells lacked CD45RO and were positively selected for CCR7, so terminally differentiated effector memory CD45RA+ cells were left out. The CDR3 length is 17 residues. The V segment lost 4 bases and the J segment 5 bases; nucleotides outside the gene matches: 8. A note on this clone: The antigen is undetermined.

This clonotype was obtained from a man younger than 30 in good health. This chain connects TRBV23-1 to TRBJ2-1, with 13 bases lining up with TRBD2. TRBV23-1 is designated an ORF whose function remains uncertain. The sample comprised naive CD8+ T cells sorted from blood. DNA of the CDR3: TGCGCCAGCAGTCTGCCCGGGACTAGCGGGGTCCACAATGAGCAGTTCTTC. Residues: CASSLPGTSGVHNEQFF.